The 5 T cell receptor beta chains reported below all come from one sample, sequenced in a study of T cell responses to AZD1222 COVID-19 vaccine. TCRdb's table, derived via immunoSEQ multiplex PCR, lists solely in-frame clones and lacks some. This sample yields approximately 76,000 clones, of which 88% are seen a single time; roughly a fifth belongs to the top ten. Here the sequenced sample was peripheral blood, taken on day 0 of AZD1222 vaccination. All receptors come from an adult in good health.

The rearrangement links TRBV4-1 to TRBJ2-7; D is undetermined. The length of the CDR3 is 14 residues. V lost 0 bases to trimming and J lost 2 bases, with 8 bases between them. Per the germline V gene, CDR1 is MGHRA and CDR2 is YSYEKL. CDR3: CASSQELAPYEQYF. CDR3 bases: TGCGCCAGCAGCCAAGAGTTGGCCCCCTACGAGCAGTACTTC.

This clone was detected once. The chain couples TRBV5-8 to TRBJ2-7, with TRBD2 identical over 11 bases. Germline CDR1 and CDR2: SGHTS and YDEGEE. V gave up 4 bases and J gave up 4 bases; unmatched junction bases: 16. There are 18 residues in the CDR3. Here the CDR3 DNA reads TGTGCCAGCAGCCCCGGACTAGCGGGTCTATGGCTGAGTTACGAGCAGTACTTC. As protein: CASSPGLAGLWLSYEQYF.

This sequence joins TRBV15 and TRBJ2-3, with D perhaps TRBD1 (7 bases). CDR1 and CDR2 from the germline V gene are LNHNV and YYDKDF (reference sequence). The V and J ends lost 8 bases and 6 bases respectively, with 18 bases between them. This CDR3 has 14 amino acids. This chain's CDR3 is CATESRGARDTQYF. DNA for the CDR3: TGTGCCACCGAAAGCAGGGGGGCTCGGGATACGCAGTATTTT.

Written as DNA, the CDR3 is TGTGCCACCCGGGGATCTGGGGCCAACGTCCTGACTTTC. The encoded protein is CATRGSGANVLTF. This chain links TRBV7-9 with TRBJ2-6, with D tentatively TRBD2 (5 bases). With 10 bases removed from V and 1 base from J, the gap between germline ends came to 8 bases. The CDR3 has 13 amino acids. The V gene's germline CDR1 is SEHNR and CDR2 FQNEAQ (reference sequence).

The chain uses TRBV13 and TRBJ2-1; 12 nucleotides align to TRBD1. CDR1 is PRHDT and CDR2 is FYEKMQ in the germline V gene (reference sequence). The CDR3 is made up of 15 amino acids. With 3 bases clipped from V and 8 bases from J, the junction kept 5 bases outside the gene matches. CDR3 DNA sequence: TGTGCCAGCAGCTTGGGACAGGGGGCAAGGGATGAGCAGTTCTTC. Its translation is CASSLGQGARDEQFF.